The present TCR beta chain was sequenced within a study of cytomegalovirus exposure and HLA in healthy donors. Across the whole study: The use of the same platform for the 90 to 150 validation repertoires and the roughly 730 first-cohort repertoires was reported by a later analysis.

Points on this clone: Its antigen is not identified.

Profiled with immunoSEQ multiplex PCR; TCRdb holds only in-frame clones, not every one. Seen here are some 350,000 clones, about nine tenths observed once, and the top ten hold 1% to 1.5%. Overall study findings and caveats: Most observed TCR sequences were rare, whereas some public TCRs were detected in many donors.

The donors were part of the roughly 130-subject validation cohort, which stood apart from the 666-subject first cohort. Specimen: PBMCs. The TCR was taken from a woman in her thirties in good health and CMV-seropositive.

CDR3 coding DNA: TGTGCCAGCAGCGGACGGGTTGGGGCCAACGTCCTGACTTTC. It codes for CASSGRVGANVLTF. The rearrangement uses TRBV9 and TRBJ2-6, with no clear D. Germline loops: CDR1 SGDLS, CDR2 YYNGEE. The CDR3 runs to 14 residues. V shed 3 bases and J shed 3 bases, with 7 bases lying between them.